These T cell receptor beta chains were read from a single sample in a study of control samples from healthy donors and cancer patients. The data were produced by immunoSEQ multiplex PCR, yet TCRdb's version contains in-frame clones alone and is incomplete. Counted here are about 89,000 clones, about 89% occurring once; the ten biggest clones make up under 25%. Sequenced material: blood. Every receptor here comes from a young man in good health. The CDR3 runs from the conserved cysteine through the conserved F or W. A D gene is named only where the DNA matches it firmly.

CDR3 DNA: TGTGCCAGCAGTTTATCGTCATTTTTTAACTATGGCTACACCTTC
CDR3 protein: CASSLSSFFNYGYTF
J gene: TRBJ1-2
D gene: .
V gene: TRBV27

CDR3 DNA: TGTGCCAGCAGCCAAGGAGCGGCCAACACCGGGGAGCTGTTTTTT
CDR3 protein: CASSQGAANTGELFF
J gene: TRBJ2-2
D gene: .
V gene: TRBV4-2

CDR3 DNA: TGTGCCACCAGGGGAATCTATGGCTACACCTTC
CDR3 protein: CATRGIYGYTF
J gene: TRBJ1-2
D gene: .
V gene: TRBV24-1

CDR3 DNA: TGTGCCAGCAGTCCCAGGGCGGGGGGTTACGAGCAGTACTTC
CDR3 protein: CASSPRAGGYEQYF
J gene: TRBJ2-7
D gene: TRBD2
V gene: TRBV27

CDR3 DNA: TGTGCCAGCAGCCAAGACGCGAGGCGGGGCTTAAGACAGGCACACCGTGTCCAAGAGACCCAGTACTTC
CDR3 protein: CASSQDARRGLRQAHRVQETQYF
J gene: TRBJ2-5
D gene: .
V gene: TRBV4-2

CDR3 DNA: TGTGCCAGCAGCTCTAGGTTAGCGGGGGTCACAGATACGCAGTATTTT
CDR3 protein: CASSSRLAGVTDTQYF
J gene: TRBJ2-3
D gene: TRBD2
V gene: TRBV7-9

CDR3 DNA: TGTGCCAGCAGCTTAGCGACAGGGAGGAAGACCCAGTACTTC
CDR3 protein: CASSLATGRKTQYF
J gene: TRBJ2-5
D gene: .
V gene: TRBV7-2

CDR3 DNA: TGTGCCAGCAGTGAAGCAGGCAGTCACAATGAGCAGTTCTTC
CDR3 protein: CASSEAGSHNEQFF
J gene: TRBJ2-1
D gene: .
V gene: TRBV6-1

CDR3 DNA: TGCGCCACCCGCGAGGGGGGGACAGGGGGCAACTATGGCTACACCTTC
CDR3 protein: CATREGGTGGNYGYTF
J gene: TRBJ1-2
D gene: TRBD1
V gene: TRBV5-1

CDR3 DNA: TGTGCCAGCAGCACGGACGGGGACTATGGCTACACCTTC
CDR3 protein: CASSTDGDYGYTF
J gene: TRBJ1-2
D gene: .
V gene: TRBV7-9

CDR3 DNA: TGTGCCAGCAGTGAAAGGGGGACAGGGTATCATGAGCAGTTCTTC
CDR3 protein: CASSERGTGYHEQFF
J gene: TRBJ2-1
D gene: TRBD1
V gene: TRBV6-1